The 8 T cell receptor beta chains in this list originate from one sample, sequenced in a study of blood T cell repertoires in COVID-19. TCRdb's table, derived via immunoSEQ multiplex PCR, lists solely in-frame clones and lacks some. The repertoire holds 85,000 to 120,000 clones, 71% seen once, with roughly 0.9% in the top ten. Sequenced material: peripheral blood. The receptors originated from a human donor with acute or convalescent COVID-19. The donor label of this sample is uncertain.

This clone was seen a few times. The V gene is TRBV6-1, the J gene TRBJ1-2, with 7 bases fitting TRBD1. The CDR3 extends over 15 amino acids. Germline trimming cut 1 base from V and 4 bases from J; bases unmatched to any gene: 6. The germline CDR1 and CDR2 sequences are MNHNS and SASEGT. CDR3 DNA sequence: TGTGCCAGCAGTGAAGATATACAGGGGCTCTATGGCTACACCTTC. Its translation is CASSEDIQGLYGYTF.

This clone was seen only a few times. V is TRBV12-3 or TRBV12-4 and J is TRBJ2-5, with 9 bases matching TRBD1. Losses at the gene ends were 6 bases for V and 5 bases for J; bases not matched to a gene: 4. The CDR3 is made up of 13 amino acids. The CDR3 nucleotides read TGTGCCAGCAGGGGGACAGGGTACGAGACCCAGTACTTC. The encoded protein is CASRGTGYETQYF.

The chain is built from TRBV19 and TRBJ2-3; TRBD1 matches 9 bases. Germline CDR1 and CDR2: LNHDA and SQIVND (reference sequence). Trimming cost V 7 bases and J 1 base; bases outside gene matches: 9. There are 16 residues in the CDR3. This chain's CDR3 is CASTTQGAWGTDTQYF. The DNA of the CDR3 is TGTGCCAGTACCACACAGGGGGCCTGGGGCACAGATACGCAGTATTTT.

The rearrangement uses TRBV10-3 and TRBJ1-1; D uncertain. Germline CDR1 and CDR2: ENHRY and SYGVKD. Trimming cost V 8 bases and J 5 bases, with 12 bases left between them. The CDR3 sequence is 12 residues long. CDR3 nucleotide sequence: TGTGCCATCGGAGGTTTTGGGACTGAAGCTTTCTTT. This sequence encodes CAIGGFGTEAFF.

This rearrangement joins TRBV2 to TRBJ1-4; 11 positions agree with TRBD1. V lost 10 bases, J lost 8 bases, and 18 bases stayed unmatched. Germline V gene lookup returns CDR1 SNHLY and CDR2 FYNNEI. This CDR3 is built from 17 residues. CDR3 sequence (DNA): TGTGCCACCCAGGGGGGACAGGGGGTTCCATCCCTCGAAAAACTGTTTTTT. Its protein is CATQGGQGVPSLEKLFF.

The chain recombines TRBV29-1 with TRBJ2-5, with D perhaps matching TRBD2 (6 bases). CDR1 and CDR2 from the germline V gene are SQVTM and ANQGSEA. V lost 5 bases and J 5 bases, leaving 15 bases between the germline ends. The CDR3 is 13 amino acids. CDR3 amino acids: CSVLLPGRETQYF. CDR3 DNA sequence: TGCAGCGTTCTGCTGCCGGGGAGGGAGACCCAGTACTTC.

The V gene is TRBV5-1, the J gene TRBJ1-1; 8 bases match TRBD1. V lost 4 bases and J lost 7; bases outside the gene matches: 6. Germline CDR1 and CDR2: SGHRS and YFSETQ. This CDR3 contains 13 residues. The CDR3 loop reads CASSPTGANEAFF. The CDR3, as DNA: TGCGCCAGCAGCCCGACAGGGGCCAATGAAGCTTTCTTT.

The gene calls are TRBV2 and TRBJ2-5; D might be TRBD2 (5 bases). Germline CDR1 SNHLY, CDR2 FYNNEI. V lost 0 bases and J lost 0, with 17 bases in between. The CDR3 runs 18 residues. The CDR3 sequence is CASSEATWEAEYQETQYF. The CDR3 DNA reads TGTGCCAGCAGTGAAGCGACCTGGGAAGCGGAGTACCAAGAGACCCAGTACTTC.